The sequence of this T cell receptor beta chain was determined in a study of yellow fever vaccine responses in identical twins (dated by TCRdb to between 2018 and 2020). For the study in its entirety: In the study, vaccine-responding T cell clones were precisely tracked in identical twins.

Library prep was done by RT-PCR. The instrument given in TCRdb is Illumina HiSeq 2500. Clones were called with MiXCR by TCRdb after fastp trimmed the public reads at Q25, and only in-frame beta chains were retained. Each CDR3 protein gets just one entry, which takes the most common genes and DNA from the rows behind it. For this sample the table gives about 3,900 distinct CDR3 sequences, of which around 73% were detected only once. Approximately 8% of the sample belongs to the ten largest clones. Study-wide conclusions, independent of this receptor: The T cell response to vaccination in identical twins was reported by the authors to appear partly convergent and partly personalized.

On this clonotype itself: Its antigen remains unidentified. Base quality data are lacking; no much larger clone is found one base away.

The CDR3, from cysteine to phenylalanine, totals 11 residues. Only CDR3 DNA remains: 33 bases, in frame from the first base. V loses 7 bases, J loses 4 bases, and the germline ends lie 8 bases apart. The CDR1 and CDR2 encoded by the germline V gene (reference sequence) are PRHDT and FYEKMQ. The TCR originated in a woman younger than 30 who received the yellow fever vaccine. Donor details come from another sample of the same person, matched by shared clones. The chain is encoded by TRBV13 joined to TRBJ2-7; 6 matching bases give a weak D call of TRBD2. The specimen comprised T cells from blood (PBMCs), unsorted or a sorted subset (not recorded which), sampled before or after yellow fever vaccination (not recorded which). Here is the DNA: TGTGCCAGCAACGGAGGGTACGAGCAGTACTTC. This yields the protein CASNGGYEQYF.